A selection of T cell receptor beta chains follows, all from one sample in a study of shared clonotypes between healthy human individuals. Assay used: immunoSEQ multiplex PCR; TCRdb lists only in-frame clones, some missing. The sample records roughly 2.4 million clones, approximately 96% being singletons. The material sequenced was naive CD4+ T cells sorted from blood. All receptors derive from a man between 18 and 29 years old in good health. Each CDR3 is given with its conserved first and last residue. The order of the fields is D gene, clone size, V gene, J gene, CDR3 DNA, CDR3 protein. A D gene is named only where the DNA matches it firmly. Clone size is not always given. Where it is, it says once, few, many or a class for expanded clones.

D: TRBD2
size: NA
V: TRBV10-1
J: TRBJ2-2
DNA: TGCGCCAGCAGTGCGACTAGCGGGAGGGCCGGGACCGGGGAGCTGTTTTTT
CDR3: CASSATSGRAGTGELFF

D: TRBD2
size: NA
V: TRBV7-9
J: TRBJ2-1
DNA: TGTGCCAGCAGCACACGACTAGCGGGTTACAATGAGCAGTTCTTC
CDR3: CASSTRLAGYNEQFF

D: NA
size: NA
V: TRBV10-3
J: TRBJ2-7
DNA: TGTGCCGTCGGACAGAGCACCTACGAGCAGTACTTC
CDR3: CAVGQSTYEQYF

D: NA
size: NA
V: TRBV7-8
J: TRBJ2-3
DNA: TGTGCCAGCAGCCCTTGGGAAGATACGCAGTATTTT
CDR3: CASSPWEDTQYF

D: TRBD1
size: NA
V: TRBV12-5
J: TRBJ2-7
DNA: TGTGCTAGTAGGACCACAGGGGATAGCTCCTACGAGCAGTACTTC
CDR3: CASRTTGDSSYEQYF

D: NA
size: NA
V: TRBV7-9
J: TRBJ2-5
DNA: TGTGCCAGCAGCCCGGGGGACTTACTGGGAGAGACCCAGTACTTC
CDR3: CASSPGDLLGETQYF

D: NA
size: NA
V: TRBV14
J: TRBJ1-1
DNA: TGTGCCAGCAGCCAAGATACAGTGAGAACTGAAGCTTTCTTT
CDR3: CASSQDTVRTEAFF

D: NA
size: NA
V: TRBV19
J: TRBJ1-6
DNA: TGTGCCAGTAGTCCGCCTGACAGGATAGCACCCCTCCACTTT
CDR3: CASSPPDRIAPLHF

D: NA
size: NA
V: TRBV4-3
J: TRBJ1-2
DNA: TGCGCCAGCAGCCAAGTCCTCGGTCTGGGTGATAACTATGGCTACACCTTC
CDR3: CASSQVLGLGDNYGYTF

D: NA
size: NA
V: TRBV3-2
J: TRBJ2-7
DNA: TGTGCCAGCACGGACGAGCAGTACTTC
CDR3: CASTDEQYF

D: NA
size: NA
V: TRBV7-8
J: TRBJ1-2
DNA: TGTGCCAGCAGCTCGGGGGAGTATGGCTACACCTTC
CDR3: CASSSGEYGYTF

D: NA
size: NA
V: TRBV7-9
J: TRBJ1-4
DNA: TGTGCCAGCAGCCTAGGGCAGGGTAGTGAAAAACTGTTTTTT
CDR3: CASSLGQGSEKLFF

D: NA
size: NA
V: TRBV7-6
J: TRBJ1-4
DNA: TGTGCCAGCAGCCGGACAGCGTCTAATGAAAAACTGTTTTTT
CDR3: CASSRTASNEKLFF

D: NA
size: NA
V: TRBV6-1
J: TRBJ1-3
DNA: TGTGCCAGCAGTGAAGGGGGTTCGGGAAACACCATATATTTT
CDR3: CASSEGGSGNTIYF

D: TRBD1
size: NA
V: TRBV10-3
J: TRBJ2-2
DNA: TGTGCCATCAGTGTCGACAGGGACACCGGGGAGCTGTTTTTT
CDR3: CAISVDRDTGELFF

D: NA
size: once
V: TRBV21-1
J: TRBJ2-7
DNA: TGTGCCAGCAGCCCCCACGCGGGCGATTACGAGCAGTACTTC
CDR3: CASSPHAGDYEQYF

D: NA
size: NA
V: TRBV19
J: TRBJ2-2
DNA: TGTGCCAGTAGCCCAGGTAGCGGGGAGCTGTTTTTT
CDR3: CASSPGSGELFF

D: TRBD1
size: NA
V: TRBV6-1
J: TRBJ1-3
DNA: TGTGCCAGCAGTGAAATGGGGACAGGGTTGCGAAACACCATATATTTT
CDR3: CASSEMGTGLRNTIYF

D: NA
size: once
V: TRBV25-1
J: TRBJ2-2
DNA: TGTGCCAGCAGTGAATACACCCCCTCAGGGCCCGGGGAGCTGTTTTTT
CDR3: CASSEYTPSGPGELFF

D: NA
size: NA
V: TRBV28
J: TRBJ2-7
DNA: TGTGCCAGCATGGGGACCCTCGAGCAGTACTTC
CDR3: CASMGTLEQYF

D: NA
size: NA
V: TRBV7-9
J: TRBJ2-5
DNA: TGTGCCAGCAGCTTGACTCTTGGGGGGCCCCAAGAGACCCAGTACTTC
CDR3: CASSLTLGGPQETQYF

D: NA
size: few
V: TRBV7-3
J: TRBJ1-6
DNA: TGTGCCAGCAGCTTAACTGGACTACAGAATTCACCCCTCCACTTT
CDR3: CASSLTGLQNSPLHF

D: NA
size: NA
V: TRBV11-2
J: TRBJ2-3
DNA: TGTGCCAGCAGCTTTTCTCAGGGGGGAAATACGCAGTATTTT
CDR3: CASSFSQGGNTQYF

D: NA
size: NA
V: TRBV5-6
J: TRBJ2-7
DNA: TGTGCCAGCAGCTTGCGCCAAAGCAGGTGGGCATCCGAGCAGTACTTC
CDR3: CASSLRQSRWASEQYF

D: TRBD1
size: NA
V: TRBV30
J: TRBJ1-6
DNA: TGTGCCTGGAGTGCGGGACAGGGTGTATCACCCCTCCACTTT
CDR3: CAWSAGQGVSPLHF

D: NA
size: NA
V: TRBV30
J: TRBJ1-4
DNA: TGTGCCTGGACCCTCGGTCGTGAAAAACTGTTTTTT
CDR3: CAWTLGREKLFF

D: TRBD2
size: once
V: TRBV9
J: TRBJ2-5
DNA: TGTGCCAGCAGCGTAGCAACTAGCGGGAAGCAAGAGACCCAGTACTTC
CDR3: CASSVATSGKQETQYF

D: NA
size: NA
V: TRBV6-6
J: TRBJ2-3
DNA: TGTGCCAGCCGATCGAGGGGGGTTAGCACAGATACGCAGTATTTT
CDR3: CASRSRGVSTDTQYF

D: NA
size: NA
V: TRBV2
J: TRBJ2-5
DNA: TGTGCCAGCAGGCTTAGACAGGCGCTTCAAGAGACCCAGTACTTC
CDR3: CASRLRQALQETQYF

D: NA
size: once
V: TRBV11-2
J: TRBJ2-7
DNA: TGTGCCAGCAGCTTTCCGAGCTCCTACGAGCAGTACTTC
CDR3: CASSFPSSYEQYF

D: TRBD1
size: few
V: TRBV7-9
J: TRBJ1-6
DNA: TGTGCCAGCAGCTCGGGACAGAATAATTCACCCCTCCACTTT
CDR3: CASSSGQNNSPLHF

D: NA
size: NA
V: TRBV5-4
J: TRBJ1-2
DNA: TGTGCCAGCAGCTTGGCGGGGAGAAAAGCGGATGGCTACACCTTC
CDR3: CASSLAGRKADGYTF

D: NA
size: NA
V: TRBV27
J: TRBJ2-2
DNA: TGTGCCAGCAGTTTATTAAGGGGAACCGTGTTAAGTCGGAACACCGGGGAGCTGTTTTTT
CDR3: CASSLLRGTVLSRNTGELFF

D: NA
size: NA
V: TRBV6-1
J: TRBJ2-2
DNA: TGTGCCAGCGGTGCGGTGGGTCTCGCCGGGGAGCTGTTTTTT
CDR3: CASGAVGLAGELFF

D: TRBD1
size: NA
V: TRBV6-5
J: TRBJ2-5
DNA: TGTGCCAGCAGTTCCGGACAGGCCCCGGGTGGAGAGACCCAGTACTTC
CDR3: CASSSGQAPGGETQYF

D: NA
size: NA
V: TRBV14
J: TRBJ2-7
DNA: TGTGCCAGCAGCCAAGCGGCCGGCGAGCAGTACTTC
CDR3: CASSQAAGEQYF

D: NA
size: NA
V: TRBV4-1
J: TRBJ1-6
DNA: TGCGCCAGCAGCCAAGATCTTCTAAATTCACCCCTCCACTTT
CDR3: CASSQDLLNSPLHF

D: NA
size: NA
V: TRBV7-9
J: TRBJ2-3
DNA: TGTGCCAGCAGCCTCTGGACACAGAGCACAGATACGCAGTATTTT
CDR3: CASSLWTQSTDTQYF

D: NA
size: NA
V: TRBV7-2
J: TRBJ1-1
DNA: TGTGCCAGCAGCCCCTCGCAGGGGAACACTGAAGCTTTCTTT
CDR3: CASSPSQGNTEAFF

D: TRBD1
size: NA
V: TRBV7-2
J: TRBJ2-7
DNA: TGTGCCAGCAGCCCCGGGACAGGCTCCTACGAGCAGTACTTC
CDR3: CASSPGTGSYEQYF

D: TRBD1
size: NA
V: TRBV5-4
J: TRBJ2-2
DNA: TGTGCCAGCAGCCCCGGGACAGGGGCAAACACCGGGGAGCTGTTTTTT
CDR3: CASSPGTGANTGELFF